This T cell receptor beta chain was retrieved from a study of blood T cell repertoires in COVID-19. Study-wide context: Acute and convalescent COVID-19 specimens originated in the United States, Italy and Spain. PBMCs, B-cell-depleted T cells, or T cells provided the cDNA or gDNA that made up the material.

Original methodology: Amplification with reference gene primers provided the estimates of nucleated cell counts. Here immunoSEQ multiplex PCR was the method, and the copy in TCRdb shows in-frame clones only, minus some. The V and J calls and clone size were taken over from that table, and D and trimming were inferred from the DNA. This sample has around 130,000 clones, with 65% to 90% found just once. Germline trimming cut 11 bases from V and 4 bases from J; bases unmatched to any gene: 10. CDR3 size: 13 residues. Looked up from germline, CDR1 is SNHLY and CDR2 is FYNNEI. This TCR derives from a human donor in a cohort sampled during active COVID-19. This chain links TRBV2 with TRBJ1-2, with 7 bases that match TRBD1. The sample comprised peripheral blood. The DNA of the CDR3 is TGTGCCGGGGGGACAGCCGACATCTATGGCTACACCTTC. Translated, it gives CAGGTADIYGYTF.